Shown below are 8 T cell receptor beta chains from a single sample sequenced in a study of CD8 T cells in Susac syndrome. Reverse transcription used about 0.45 to 1 ug RNA and random hexamers. TCRdb fed the immunoSEQ multiplex PCR reads into MiXCR, producing one record per CDR3 protein. Here the sample spans roughly 110,000 distinct CDR3 sequences, approximately 94% being singletons. Material for sequencing was CD8+ T cells from PBMCs. The receptors here all came from a human donor with Susac syndrome.

The rearrangement links TRBV13 to TRBJ2-7; 10 bases line up with TRBD2. Germline V gives CDR1 PRHDT, CDR2 FYEKMQ (reference sequence). The trim removed 5 bases at V and 3 bases at J, leaving 4 bases unmatched. This CDR3 is 14 amino acids long. Here the CDR3 DNA reads TGTGCCAGCAGCACCAGGACTAGCGGCTACGAGCAGTACTTC. This codes for CASSTRTSGYEQYF. Full variable domain (outside the CDR3, taken from reference TRBV13 and TRBJ2-7): AAGVIQSPRHLIKEKRETATLKCYPIPRHDTVYWYQQGPGQDPQFLISFYEKMQSDKGSIPDRFSAQQFSDYHSELNMSSLELGDSALYFCASSTRTSGYEQYFGPGTRLTVT.

The chain uses TRBV5-6 and TRBJ2-1; D remains unclear. The CDR3 has 18 amino acids. From germline, CDR1 is SGHDT and CDR2 YYEEEE. Trimming cost V 1 base and J 0 bases, with 17 bases left between them. CDR3 sequence reads: CASSLWVRQTSSYNEQFF. The CDR3 DNA reads as TGTGCCAGCAGCTTGTGGGTTCGTCAGACGAGCTCCTACAATGAGCAGTTCTTC.

This clonotype was seen only a few times. The chain couples TRBV7-8 to TRBJ2-7; D may be TRBD2 (6 bases). The CDR3 is 14 residues long. The V end was cut by 2 bases, the J end by 3 bases, with 11 bases between. CDR1 and CDR2 (germline): SGHVS, FQNEAQ. CDR3 protein: CASSLMGGNYEQYF. Written as DNA, the CDR3 is TGTGCCAGCAGCTTAATGGGGGGAAACTACGAGCAGTACTTC.

CDR3 in amino acids: CATSLGTGAEAFF. The DNA of the CDR3 is TGTGCCACCAGCCTCGGGACAGGTGCTGAAGCTTTCTTT. The chain combines TRBV15 with TRBJ1-1, with TRBD1 matching 8 bases. CDR3 length: 13 residues. Germline assignment: CDR1 LNHNV and CDR2 YYDKDF (reference sequence). Trimming took 5 bases from V and 6 from J; bases not matched to a gene: 5.

This CDR3 is CATSSGGAYQFF. In DNA form, the CDR3 reads TGTGCCACCAGCAGCGGGGGGGCATATCAGTTCTTC. This chain connects TRBV15 to TRBJ2-1, with TRBD2 identical over 8 bases. Germline V lookup: CDR1 LNHNV, CDR2 YYDKDF (reference sequence). The CDR3 is 12 residues long. V dropped 3 bases and J dropped 13; count of bases not matched to a gene: 5.

This clonotype appeared once. V usage is TRBV7-8 and J usage is TRBJ2-7; 7 nucleotides agree with TRBD1. Germline V gene sequence: CDR1 SGHVS, CDR2 FQNEAQ. With 5 bases clipped from V and 3 bases from J, the junction kept 10 bases outside the gene matches. This CDR3 has 15 residues. CDR3 loop: CASSQIGTDLYEQYF. The CDR3 bases are TGTGCCAGCAGCCAAATCGGGACAGACCTCTACGAGCAGTACTTC. Full variable domain (remainder filled in from reference TRBV7-8 and TRBJ2-7): GAGVSQSPRYKVAKRGQDVALRCDPISGHVSLFWYQQALGQGPEFLTYFQNEAQLDKSGLPSDRFFAERPEGSVSTLKIQRTQQEDSAVYLCASSQIGTDLYEQYFGPGTRLTVT.

V usage is TRBV18 and J usage is TRBJ1-5; possible D gene TRBD1, 5 bases. This CDR3 is 15 amino acids long. V was clipped by 6 bases and J by 5 bases, with 17 bases between them. Germline CDR1 and CDR2: KGHSH and LQKENI. Here the CDR3 DNA reads TGTGCCAGCTCGACACGGGGGGGGAGCGATCAGCCCCAGCATTTT. Translation: CASSTRGGSDQPQHF.

The chain has TRBV27 and TRBJ2-7, with D perhaps TRBD2 (6 bases). The V gene's germline CDR1 is MNHEY and CDR2 SMNVEV (reference sequence). V lost 2 bases to trimming and J lost 4 bases, with 12 bases between them. The CDR3 contains 14 residues. The CDR3 is CASSLMGGGYEQYF. In DNA form, the CDR3 reads TGTGCCAGCAGTTTAATGGGGGGAGGATACGAGCAGTACTTC.